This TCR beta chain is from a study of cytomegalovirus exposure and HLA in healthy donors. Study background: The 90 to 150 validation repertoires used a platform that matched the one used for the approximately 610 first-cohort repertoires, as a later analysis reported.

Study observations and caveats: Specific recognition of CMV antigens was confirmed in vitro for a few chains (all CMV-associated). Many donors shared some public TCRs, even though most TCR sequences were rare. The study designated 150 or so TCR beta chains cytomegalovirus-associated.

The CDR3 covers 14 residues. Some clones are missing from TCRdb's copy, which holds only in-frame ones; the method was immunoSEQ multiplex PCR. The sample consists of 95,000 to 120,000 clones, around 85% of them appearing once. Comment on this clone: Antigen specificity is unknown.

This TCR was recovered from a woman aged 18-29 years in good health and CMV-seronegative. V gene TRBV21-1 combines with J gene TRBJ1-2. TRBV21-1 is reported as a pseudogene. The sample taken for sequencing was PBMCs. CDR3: CASSKVAGSGGYTF. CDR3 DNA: TGTGCCAGCAGCAAAGTGGCGGGATCAGGAGGCTACACCTTC.